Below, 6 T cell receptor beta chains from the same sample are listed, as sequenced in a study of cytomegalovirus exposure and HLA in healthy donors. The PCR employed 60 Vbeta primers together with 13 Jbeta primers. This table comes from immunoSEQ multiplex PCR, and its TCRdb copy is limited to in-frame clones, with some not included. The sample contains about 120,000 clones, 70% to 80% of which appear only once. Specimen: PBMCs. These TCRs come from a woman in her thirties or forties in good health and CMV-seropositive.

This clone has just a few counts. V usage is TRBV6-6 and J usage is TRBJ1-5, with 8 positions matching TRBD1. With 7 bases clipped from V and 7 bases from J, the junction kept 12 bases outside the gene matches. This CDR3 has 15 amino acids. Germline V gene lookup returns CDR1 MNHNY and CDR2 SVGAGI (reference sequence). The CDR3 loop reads CASNSGTGGGQPQHF. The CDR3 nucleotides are TGTGCCAGCAACTCCGGGACAGGTGGAGGCCAGCCCCAGCATTTT.

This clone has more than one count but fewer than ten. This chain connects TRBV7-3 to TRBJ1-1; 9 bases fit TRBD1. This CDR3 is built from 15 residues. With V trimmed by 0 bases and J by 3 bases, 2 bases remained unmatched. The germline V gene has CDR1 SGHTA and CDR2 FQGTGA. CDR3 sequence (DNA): TGTGCCAGCAGCTTAACGGGACAGGGCTACACTGAAGCTTTCTTT. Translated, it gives CASSLTGQGYTEAFF.

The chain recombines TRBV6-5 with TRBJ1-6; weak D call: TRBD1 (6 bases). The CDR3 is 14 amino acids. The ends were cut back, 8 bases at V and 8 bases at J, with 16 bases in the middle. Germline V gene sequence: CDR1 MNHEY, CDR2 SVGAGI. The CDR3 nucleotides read TGTGCCAGCTTAGGGGGGGGTGCCGATTCACCCCTCCACTTT. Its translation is CASLGGGADSPLHF.

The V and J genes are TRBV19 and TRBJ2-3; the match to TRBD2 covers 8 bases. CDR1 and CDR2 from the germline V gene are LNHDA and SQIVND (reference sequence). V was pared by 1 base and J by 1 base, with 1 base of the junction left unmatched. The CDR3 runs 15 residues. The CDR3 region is CASSIALAGTDTQYF. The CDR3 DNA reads TGTGCCAGTAGTATAGCACTAGCGGGCACAGATACGCAGTATTTT.

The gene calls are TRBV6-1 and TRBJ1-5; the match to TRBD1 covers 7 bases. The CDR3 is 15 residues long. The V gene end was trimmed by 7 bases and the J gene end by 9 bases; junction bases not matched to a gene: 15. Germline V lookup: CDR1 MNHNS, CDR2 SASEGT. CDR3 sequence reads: CASKPTGSDGGPQHF. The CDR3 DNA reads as TGTGCCAGCAAACCGACAGGGTCTGACGGGGGGCCCCAGCATTTT.

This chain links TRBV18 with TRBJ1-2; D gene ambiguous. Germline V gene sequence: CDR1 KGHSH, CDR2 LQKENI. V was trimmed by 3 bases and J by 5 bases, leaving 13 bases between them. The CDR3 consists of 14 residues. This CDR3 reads CASSPKRSEYGYTF. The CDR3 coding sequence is TGTGCCAGCTCACCGAAGAGGTCGGAGTATGGCTACACCTTC.